This TCR beta chain was recorded in a study of blood T cell repertoires in COVID-19. About the study: Acute and convalescent COVID-19 specimens originated in the United States, Italy and Spain. In each case, the material was cDNA or gDNA derived from T cells, B-cell-depleted T cells, or PBMCs.

J lost 6 bases, V lost 4 bases, and 7 bases had no gene match. CDR3 length: 15 amino acids. Looked up from germline, CDR1 is MNHEY and CDR2 is SVGAGI. In the authors' workflow: Nucleated cell counts were estimated from reference gene primer amplification. Some clones are missing from TCRdb's copy, which holds only in-frame ones; the method was immunoSEQ multiplex PCR. Clone size and the V and J calls come from that table; the DNA yielded D and trimming. The sample consists of around 260,000 clones, 75% to 90% of them appearing once. The TCR comes from a man aged 30 to 39 with acute or convalescent COVID-19. Sequencing was carried out using peripheral blood. The J gene is TRBJ1-1, the V gene TRBV6-5; 11 nucleotides align to TRBD1. CDR3 sequence: CASSSRTGGAPEAFF. DNA for the CDR3: TGTGCCAGCAGTTCCCGGACAGGGGGCGCGCCTGAAGCTTTCTTT.